These T cell receptor beta chains were read from a single sample in a study of T cell repertoires in cytomegalovirus infection. From the reads, TCRdb called clonotypes with MiXCR, one entry per CDR3 protein. The data contain about 230,000 distinct CDR3 sequences, roughly 20% of them singletons. Material for sequencing was CD8+ T cells from PBMCs. The receptors come from a human donor in good health (CMV status not recorded). Some clones in this sample may be carry-over from other donors' samples. The CDR3 runs from the conserved cysteine through the conserved F or W. The order of the fields is CDR3 protein, CDR3 DNA, J gene, D gene, V gene, clone size. D genes are given only for firm matches. Size is omitted from some rows. Given values are once, few, many or a class for expanded clones.

CDR3aa: CASSEGGLGQPQHF; CDR3nt: TGTGCCAGCTCGGAGGGGGGCCTCGGTCAGCCCCAGCATTTT; j_gene: TRBJ1-5; d_gene: -; v_gene: TRBV12-3/TRBV12-4; abundance: -
CDR3aa: CSAGLNHATEETQYF; CDR3nt: TGCAGTGCAGGCTTGAACCACGCGACGGAAGAGACCCAGTACTTC; j_gene: TRBJ2-5; d_gene: -; v_gene: TRBV20-1; abundance: once
CDR3aa: CASSSIVDTQYF; CDR3nt: TGTGCCAGCAGCTCCATAGTAGATACGCAGTATTTT; j_gene: TRBJ2-3; d_gene: -; v_gene: TRBV7-8; abundance: few
CDR3aa: CATRTGGNEQFF; CDR3nt: TGTGCCACCAGGACAGGGGGCAATGAGCAGTTCTTC; j_gene: TRBJ2-1; d_gene: TRBD1; v_gene: TRBV28; abundance: few
CDR3aa: CASLLRGHEKLFF; CDR3nt: TGTGCCAGCCTCCTTAGGGGGCATGAAAAACTGTTTTTT; j_gene: TRBJ1-4; d_gene: TRBD1; v_gene: TRBV28; abundance: -
CDR3aa: CSARTGGAEQYF; CDR3nt: TGCAGTGCTCGGACAGGGGGCGCGGAACAGTACTTC; j_gene: TRBJ2-7; d_gene: TRBD1; v_gene: TRBV20-1; abundance: -
CDR3aa: CASSYLLTPGEQFF; CDR3nt: TGTGCCAGCAGTTATCTCCTAACGCCCGGTGAGCAGTTCTTC; j_gene: TRBJ2-1; d_gene: -; v_gene: TRBV7-6; abundance: many
CDR3aa: CSVDGGQGDFYEQYF; CDR3nt: TGCAGCGTTGATGGAGGACAGGGGGATTTCTACGAGCAGTACTTC; j_gene: TRBJ2-7; d_gene: TRBD1; v_gene: TRBV29-1; abundance: few
CDR3aa: CSARGLPANTGELFF; CDR3nt: TGCAGCGCCCGAGGGCTACCTGCGAACACCGGGGAGCTGTTTTTT; j_gene: TRBJ2-2; d_gene: -; v_gene: TRBV29-1; abundance: -
CDR3aa: CSVGGFYGYTF; CDR3nt: TGCAGCGTTGGCGGGTTCTATGGCTACACCTTC; j_gene: TRBJ1-2; d_gene: -; v_gene: TRBV29-1; abundance: many
CDR3aa: CSASGVSGTEAFF; CDR3nt: TGCAGTGCTAGTGGGGTTTCAGGCACTGAAGCTTTCTTT; j_gene: TRBJ1-1; d_gene: -; v_gene: TRBV20-1; abundance: -
CDR3aa: CSVEWRDTEAFF; CDR3nt: TGCAGCGTTGAGTGGCGGGACACTGAAGCTTTCTTT; j_gene: TRBJ1-1; d_gene: -; v_gene: TRBV29-1; abundance: -
CDR3aa: CASSTRGQGTYEQYF; CDR3nt: TGTGCCAGCAGTACCCGGGGGCAGGGGACCTACGAGCAGTACTTC; j_gene: TRBJ2-7; d_gene: -; v_gene: TRBV27; abundance: -
CDR3aa: CSARDGRDYGYTF; CDR3nt: TGCAGTGCTAGGGACGGGCGGGACTATGGCTACACCTTC; j_gene: TRBJ1-2; d_gene: -; v_gene: TRBV20-1; abundance: -
CDR3aa: CASSHGQGDGYTF; CDR3nt: TGTGCCAGCAGTCACGGACAGGGAGATGGCTACACCTTC; j_gene: TRBJ1-2; d_gene: TRBD1; v_gene: TRBV6-1; abundance: many
CDR3aa: CASSSRLTETQYF; CDR3nt: TGTGCCAGCAGTTCCCGGTTGACGGAGACCCAGTACTTC; j_gene: TRBJ2-5; d_gene: -; v_gene: TRBV28; abundance: -
CDR3aa: CASSPRARGNQPQHF; CDR3nt: TGTGCCAGCAGCCCCAGGGCGAGGGGCAATCAGCCCCAGCATTTT; j_gene: TRBJ1-5; d_gene: -; v_gene: TRBV27; abundance: few
CDR3aa: CASSLEPWSYGYNF; CDR3nt: TGTGCCAGCAGTCTCGAACCTTGGAGCTATGGCTACAACTTC; j_gene: TRBJ1-2; d_gene: -; v_gene: TRBV28; abundance: -